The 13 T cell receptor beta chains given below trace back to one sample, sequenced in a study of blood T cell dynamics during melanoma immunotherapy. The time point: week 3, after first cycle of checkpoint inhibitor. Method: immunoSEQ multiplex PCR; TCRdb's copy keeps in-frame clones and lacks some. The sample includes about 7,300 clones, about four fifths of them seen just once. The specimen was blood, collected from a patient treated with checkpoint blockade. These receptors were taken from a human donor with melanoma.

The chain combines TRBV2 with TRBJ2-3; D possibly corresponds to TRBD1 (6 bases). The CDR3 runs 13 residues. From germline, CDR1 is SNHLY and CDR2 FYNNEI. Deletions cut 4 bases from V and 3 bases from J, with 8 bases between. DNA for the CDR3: TGTGCCAGCAGTGTCAGGGGAACAGATACGCAGTATTTT. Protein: CASSVRGTDTQYF.

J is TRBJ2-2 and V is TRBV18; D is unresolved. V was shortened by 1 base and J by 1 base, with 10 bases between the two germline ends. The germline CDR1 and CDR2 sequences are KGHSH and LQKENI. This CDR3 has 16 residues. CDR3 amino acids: CASSPLTPGNTGELFF. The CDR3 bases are TGTGCCAGCTCACCACTTACTCCAGGGAACACCGGGGAGCTGTTTTTT.

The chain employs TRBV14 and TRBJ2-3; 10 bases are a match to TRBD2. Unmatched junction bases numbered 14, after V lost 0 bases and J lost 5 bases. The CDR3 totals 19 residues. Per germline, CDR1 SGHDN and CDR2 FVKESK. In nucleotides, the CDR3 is TGTGCCAGCAGCCAAGATTCCCCTTGGAATAGCGGGGGGTTAGATACGCAGTATTTT. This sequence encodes CASSQDSPWNSGGLDTQYF. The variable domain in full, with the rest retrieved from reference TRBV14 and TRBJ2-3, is EAGVTQFPSHSVIEKGQTVTLRCDPISGHDNLYWYRRVMGKEIKFLLHFVKESKQDESGMPNNRFLAERTGGTYSTLKVQPAELEDSGVYFCASSQDSPWNSGGLDTQYFGPGTRLTVL.

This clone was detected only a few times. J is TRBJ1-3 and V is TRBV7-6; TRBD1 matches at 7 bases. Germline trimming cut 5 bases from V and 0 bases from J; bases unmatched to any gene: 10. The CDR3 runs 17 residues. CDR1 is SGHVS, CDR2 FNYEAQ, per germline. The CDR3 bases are TGTGCCAGCAGCCTACGACAGGGAGGGGACTCTGGAAACACCATATATTTT. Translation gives CASSLRQGGDSGNTIYF.

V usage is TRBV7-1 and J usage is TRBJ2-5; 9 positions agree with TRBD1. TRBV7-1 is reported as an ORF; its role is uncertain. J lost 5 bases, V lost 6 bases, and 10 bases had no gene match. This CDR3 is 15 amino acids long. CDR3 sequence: CASSLYGQGMETQYF. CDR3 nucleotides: TGTGCCAGCAGTCTATACGGACAGGGGATGGAGACCCAGTACTTC.

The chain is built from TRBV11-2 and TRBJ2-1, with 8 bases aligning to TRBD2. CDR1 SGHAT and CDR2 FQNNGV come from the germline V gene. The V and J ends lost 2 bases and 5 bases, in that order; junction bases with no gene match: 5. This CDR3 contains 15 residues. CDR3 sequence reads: CASSLLAGLDNEQFF. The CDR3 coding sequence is TGTGCCAGCAGCTTATTAGCGGGGTTAGACAATGAGCAGTTCTTC.

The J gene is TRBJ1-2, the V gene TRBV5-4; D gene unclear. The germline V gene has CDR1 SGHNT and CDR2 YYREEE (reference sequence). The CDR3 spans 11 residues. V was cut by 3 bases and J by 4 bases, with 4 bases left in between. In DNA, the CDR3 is TGTGCCAGCAGCTGGAGCTATGGCTACACCTTC. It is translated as CASSWSYGYTF.

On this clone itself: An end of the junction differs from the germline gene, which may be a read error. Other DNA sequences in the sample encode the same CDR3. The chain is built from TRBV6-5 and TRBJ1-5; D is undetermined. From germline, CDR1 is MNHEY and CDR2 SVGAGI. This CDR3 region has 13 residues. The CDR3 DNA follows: TGTGCCAGCAGTACCTATAGCAACCAGCCCCAGCATTTT. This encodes CASSTYSNQPQHF.

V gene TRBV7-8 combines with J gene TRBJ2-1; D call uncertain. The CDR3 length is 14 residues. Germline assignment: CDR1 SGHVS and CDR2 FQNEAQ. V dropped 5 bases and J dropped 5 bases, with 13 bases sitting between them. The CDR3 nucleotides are TGTGCCAGCAGCCGAACGACCCGACACAATGAGCAGTTCTTC. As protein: CASSRTTRHNEQFF.

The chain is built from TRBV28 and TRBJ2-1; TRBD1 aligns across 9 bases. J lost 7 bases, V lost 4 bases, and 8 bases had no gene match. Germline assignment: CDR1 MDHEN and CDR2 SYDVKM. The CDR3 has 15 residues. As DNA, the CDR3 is TGTGCCAGCAGTTCCACAGGGGGCTTGGGGAATGAGCAGTTCTTC. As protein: CASSSTGGLGNEQFF.

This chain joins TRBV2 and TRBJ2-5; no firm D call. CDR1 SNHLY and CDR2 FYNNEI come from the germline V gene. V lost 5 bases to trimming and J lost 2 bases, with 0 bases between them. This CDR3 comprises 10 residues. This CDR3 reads CASSQETQYF. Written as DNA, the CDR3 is TGTGCCAGCAGTCAAGAGACCCAGTACTTC.

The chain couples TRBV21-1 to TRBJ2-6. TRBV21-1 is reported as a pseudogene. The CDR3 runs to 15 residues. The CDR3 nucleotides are TGTGCCAGCAGCGACCGGGCCCTAGGAGCCAACGTCCTGACTTTC. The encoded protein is CASSDRALGANVLTF.

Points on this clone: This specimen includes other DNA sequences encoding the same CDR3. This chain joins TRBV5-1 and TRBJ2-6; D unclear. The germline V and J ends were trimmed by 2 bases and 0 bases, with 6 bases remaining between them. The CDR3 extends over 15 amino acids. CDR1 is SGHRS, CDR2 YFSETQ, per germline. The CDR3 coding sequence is TGCGCCAGCAGCTTACAGAGCTCTGGGGCCAACGTCCTGACTTTC. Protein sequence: CASSLQSSGANVLTF.